This T cell receptor (beta chain) was obtained from a study of blood T cell repertoires in COVID-19. Study information: The study drew acute and convalescent COVID-19 samples from the United States, Italy and Spain.

This clone is medium-sized in the sample. The table came from immunoSEQ multiplex PCR; TCRdb's copy has only in-frame clones and leaves some out. Of roughly 16,000 clones listed, 78% are singletons. The sequence came from a man aged 55 to 70 with active or convalescent COVID-19. The sequenced material came from peripheral blood.

The DNA for the CDR3 is TGTGCCAGCAATACGGGACAGGGGGCACACGAGCAGTACTTC. This encodes CASNTGQGAHEQYF. The rearrangement uses TRBV6-6 and TRBJ2-7; 12 nucleotides align to TRBD1. The junction had 6 bases not matched to a gene; V was cut back by 7 bases and J by 5 bases. The CDR3 is 14 residues long. Germline V gene lookup returns CDR1 MNHNY and CDR2 SVGAGI (reference sequence).